These T cell receptor beta chains were read from a single sample in a study of blood T cell repertoires in COVID-19. Sequencing used immunoSEQ multiplex PCR; TCRdb keeps in-frame clones, though not all of them. Among about 170,000 clones listed, 83% were seen once. The sample taken for sequencing was peripheral blood. Receptor source: a woman of 80 years or more with acute or convalescent COVID-19. The CDR3 runs from the conserved cysteine through the conserved F or W. Fields, in order: V gene, CDR3 length, D gene, J gene, CDR3 DNA, CDR3 protein. D genes are given only for firm matches.

>TRBV30|17|TRBD1|TRBJ1-4
TGTGCCTGGAGCCCGACAGGGAAGGGCAGAACTAATGAAAAACTGTTTTTT
CAWSPTGKGRTNEKLFF
>TRBV3-1/TRBV3-2|13|NA|TRBJ2-4
TGTGCCAGCAGCCAACAGGGGTACCCCATTCAGTACTTC
CASSQQGYPIQYF
>TRBV4-2|14|NA|TRBJ2-2
TGTGCCAGCAGCCAAGATGGGAGGTCCGGGGAGCTGTTTTTT
CASSQDGRSGELFF
>TRBV7-3|13|NA|TRBJ1-5
TGTGCCAGCAGCTTAGGAGGTAGTCAGCCCCAGCATTTT
CASSLGGSQPQHF
>TRBV5-4|16|NA|TRBJ2-7
TGTGCCAGCAGCTTCGGGGACGCCACAGGGATAGGGGAGCAGTACTTC
CASSFGDATGIGEQYF
>TRBV19|14|TRBD1|TRBJ1-2
TGTGCCAGTAGTTGGGGACAGCCGAGGGAGGGCTACACCTTC
CASSWGQPREGYTF
>TRBV5-6|15|TRBD1|TRBJ1-4
TGTGCCAGCAGCTCGCTCGACAGGGGGAAAGAAAAACTGTTTTTT
CASSSLDRGKEKLFF
>TRBV5-6|15|NA|TRBJ1-3
TGTGCCAGCAGTTGGAGACAGGTCGCTGGAAACACCATATATTTT
CASSWRQVAGNTIYF
>TRBV28|19|TRBD1|TRBJ1-1
TGTGCCAGCAGTTCGGACAGGTCCCGAGGAGTTAGGGGAGACACTGAAGCTTTCTTT
CASSSDRSRGVRGDTEAFF
>TRBV2|15|TRBD2|TRBJ2-1
TGTGCCAGCAGTGAAGCTAGCGGGAGTTACAATGAGCAGTTCTTC
CASSEASGSYNEQFF
>TRBV19|14|TRBD1|TRBJ2-3
TGTGCCAGTAGTCGGACAGGGGGCCCAGATACGCAGTATTTT
CASSRTGGPDTQYF
>TRBV19|15|NA|TRBJ1-1
TGTGCCAGTAGTAACCGACGCGGGGGAACCACTGAAGCTTTCTTT
CASSNRRGGTTEAFF
>TRBV3-1/TRBV3-2|15|NA|TRBJ1-1
TGTGCCAGCAGCCAAGAGGGGGGGGCGAACACTGAAGCTTTCTTT
CASSQEGGANTEAFF